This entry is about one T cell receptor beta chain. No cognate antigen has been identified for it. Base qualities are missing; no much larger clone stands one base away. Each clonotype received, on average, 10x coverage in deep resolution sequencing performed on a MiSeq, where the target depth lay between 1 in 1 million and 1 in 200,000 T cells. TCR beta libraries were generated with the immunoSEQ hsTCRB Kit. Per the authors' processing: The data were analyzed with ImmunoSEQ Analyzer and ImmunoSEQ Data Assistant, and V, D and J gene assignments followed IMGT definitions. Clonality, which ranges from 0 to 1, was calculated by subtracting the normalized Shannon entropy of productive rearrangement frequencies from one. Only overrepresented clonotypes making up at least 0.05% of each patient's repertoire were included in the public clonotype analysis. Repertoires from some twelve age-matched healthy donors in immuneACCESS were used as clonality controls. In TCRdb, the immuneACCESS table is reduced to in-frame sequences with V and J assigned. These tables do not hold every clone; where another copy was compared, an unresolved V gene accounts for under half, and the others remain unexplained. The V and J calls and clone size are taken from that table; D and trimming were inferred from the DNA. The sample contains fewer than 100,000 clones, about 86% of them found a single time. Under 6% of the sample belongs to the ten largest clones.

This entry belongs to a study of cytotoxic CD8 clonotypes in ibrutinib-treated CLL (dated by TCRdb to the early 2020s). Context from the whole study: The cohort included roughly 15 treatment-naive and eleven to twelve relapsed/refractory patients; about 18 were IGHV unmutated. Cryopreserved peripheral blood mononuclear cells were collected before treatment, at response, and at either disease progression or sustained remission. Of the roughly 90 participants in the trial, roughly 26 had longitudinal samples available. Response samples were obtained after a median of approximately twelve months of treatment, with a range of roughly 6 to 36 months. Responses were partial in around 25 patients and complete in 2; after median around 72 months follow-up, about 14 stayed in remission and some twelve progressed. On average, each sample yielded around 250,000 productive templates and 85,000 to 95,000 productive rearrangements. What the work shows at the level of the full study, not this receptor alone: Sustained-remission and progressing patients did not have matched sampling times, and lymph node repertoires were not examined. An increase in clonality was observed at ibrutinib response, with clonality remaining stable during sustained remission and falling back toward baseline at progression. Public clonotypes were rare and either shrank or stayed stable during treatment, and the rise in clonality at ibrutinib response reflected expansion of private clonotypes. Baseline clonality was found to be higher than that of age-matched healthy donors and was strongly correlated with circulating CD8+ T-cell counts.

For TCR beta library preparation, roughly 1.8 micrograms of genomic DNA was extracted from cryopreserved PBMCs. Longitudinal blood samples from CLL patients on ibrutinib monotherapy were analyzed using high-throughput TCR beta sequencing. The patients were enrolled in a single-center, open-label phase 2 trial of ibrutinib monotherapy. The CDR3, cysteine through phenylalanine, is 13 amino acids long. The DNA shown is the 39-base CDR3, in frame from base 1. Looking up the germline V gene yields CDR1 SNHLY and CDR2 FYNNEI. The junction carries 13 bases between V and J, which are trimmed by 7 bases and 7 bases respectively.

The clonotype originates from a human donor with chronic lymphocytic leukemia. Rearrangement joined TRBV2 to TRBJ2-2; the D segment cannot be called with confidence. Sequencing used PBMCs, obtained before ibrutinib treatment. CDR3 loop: CASKAGIGGELFF. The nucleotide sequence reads TGTGCCAGCAAGGCCGGCATAGGCGGGGAGCTGTTTTTT.